This T cell receptor (beta chain) originates from a study of radiation and T cells in renal cell carcinoma. This clone was counted between two and nine times. Its antigen is unidentified. General observations from the study: Top 100 clonotypes averaged around 50% in irradiated versus about 40% in nephrectomy-only tumors.

The method was immunoSEQ multiplex PCR; TCRdb's version includes in-frame clones alone and lacks a portion of them. This table holds about 15,000 clones, 55% to 60% found once. The germline gives CDR1 SGHDN, CDR2 FVKESK. CDR3 length: 14 residues. V dropped 1 base and J dropped 3; count of bases not matched to a gene: 3. Treatment specified: treatment-naive control, cytoreductive nephrectomy. Control tumors came from a handful of females and 11 males, aged 40 to 82. Sample: tumor tissue, taken from a patient whose treatment was nephrectomy without radiotherapy. The source is a man aged 50 to 60 with renal cell carcinoma. This rearrangement joins TRBV14 to TRBJ2-7; 7 positions agree with TRBD2. This CDR3 reads CASSQVTSIYEQYF. CDR3 DNA sequence: TGTGCCAGCAGCCAAGTGACTAGCATCTACGAGCAGTACTTC.